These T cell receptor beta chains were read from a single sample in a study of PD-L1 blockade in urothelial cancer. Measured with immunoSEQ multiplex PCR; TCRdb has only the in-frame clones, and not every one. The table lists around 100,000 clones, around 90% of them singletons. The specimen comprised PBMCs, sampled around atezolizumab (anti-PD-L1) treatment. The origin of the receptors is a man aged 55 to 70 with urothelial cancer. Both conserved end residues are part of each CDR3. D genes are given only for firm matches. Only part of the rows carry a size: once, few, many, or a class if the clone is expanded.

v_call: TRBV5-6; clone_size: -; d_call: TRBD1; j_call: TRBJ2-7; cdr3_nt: TGTGCCAGCAGCTTTGGGACAGCGTCGTTCGTGGGGCAGTACTTC; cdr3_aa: CASSFGTASFVGQYF
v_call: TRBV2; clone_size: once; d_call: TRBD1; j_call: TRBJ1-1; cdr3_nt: TGTGCCAGCAGACGACAGGGGACCATGAACACTGAAGCTTTCTTT; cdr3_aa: CASRRQGTMNTEAFF
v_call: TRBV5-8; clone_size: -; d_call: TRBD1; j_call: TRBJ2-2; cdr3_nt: TGTGCCAGCAGCGACGAGAGGCAGGGGGCTAGCACCGGGGAGCTGTTTTTT; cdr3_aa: CASSDERQGASTGELFF
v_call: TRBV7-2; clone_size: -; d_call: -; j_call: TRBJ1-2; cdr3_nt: TGTGCCAGCAGCGAGACAGCCGCCCTCGGAGGCTACACCTTC; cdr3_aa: CASSETAALGGYTF
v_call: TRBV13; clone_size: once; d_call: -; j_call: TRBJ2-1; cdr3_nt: TGTGCCAGCAGCCCTCCGGGGTCCGGGGGCAATGAGCAGTTCTTC; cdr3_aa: CASSPPGSGGNEQFF
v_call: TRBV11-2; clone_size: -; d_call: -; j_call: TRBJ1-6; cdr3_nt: TGTGCCAGCAGCTTAACAAGCTCCTATAATTCACCCCTCCACTTT; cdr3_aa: CASSLTSSYNSPLHF
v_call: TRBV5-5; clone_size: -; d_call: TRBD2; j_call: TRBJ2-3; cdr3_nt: TGTGCCAGCAGCTCCCCGGGACTAGCGGGCACAGATACGCAGTATTTT; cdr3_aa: CASSSPGLAGTDTQYF
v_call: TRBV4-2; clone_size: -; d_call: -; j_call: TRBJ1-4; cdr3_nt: TGTGCCAGCATCCCCCCCCAACAGGAGGGAAAACTGTTTTTT; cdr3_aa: CASIPPQQEGKLFF
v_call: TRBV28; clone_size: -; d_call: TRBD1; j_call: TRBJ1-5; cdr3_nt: TGTGCCAGCAGCCGTACAGGGGGGTACAATCAGCCCCAGCATTTT; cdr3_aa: CASSRTGGYNQPQHF
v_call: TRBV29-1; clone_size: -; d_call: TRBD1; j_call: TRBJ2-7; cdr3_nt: TGCAGCGCCCGACAGGGGGCCGAGCAGTACTTC; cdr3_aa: CSARQGAEQYF
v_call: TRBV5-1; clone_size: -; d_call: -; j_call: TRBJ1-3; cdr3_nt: TGCGCCAGCAGCCTTTTCCCCCCCGGAGGCGGCTCTGGAAACACCATATATTTT; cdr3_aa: CASSLFPPGGGSGNTIYF
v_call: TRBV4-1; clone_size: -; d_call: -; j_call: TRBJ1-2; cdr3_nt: TGCGCCAGCAGCCAGACACAGGGAATCTATGGCTACACCTTC; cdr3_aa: CASSQTQGIYGYTF
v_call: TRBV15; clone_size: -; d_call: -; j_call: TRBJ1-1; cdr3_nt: TGTGCCACCAGCAGAGAGGCTAACAACCCCGGGACTGAAGCTTTCTTT; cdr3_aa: CATSREANNPGTEAFF
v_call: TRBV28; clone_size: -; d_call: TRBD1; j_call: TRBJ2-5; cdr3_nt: TGTGCCAGCGGTCACGACGGGACAGGGGGCGAGACCCAGTACTTC; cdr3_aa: CASGHDGTGGETQYF
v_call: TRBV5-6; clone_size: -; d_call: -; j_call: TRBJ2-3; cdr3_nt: TGTGCCAGCAGCTTGGGGAGAAGCACAGATACGCAGTATTTT; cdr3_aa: CASSLGRSTDTQYF
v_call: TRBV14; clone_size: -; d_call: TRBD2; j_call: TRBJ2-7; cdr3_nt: TGTGCCAGCAGCCAAGTCGGAGGACTAGCGGGTATCTACGAGCAGTACTTC; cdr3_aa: CASSQVGGLAGIYEQYF
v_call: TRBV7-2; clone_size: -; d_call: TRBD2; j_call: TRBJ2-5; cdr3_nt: TGTGCCAGCAGCCTGGGGACTAGCGGGGGGGCCCGAAAGACCCAGTACTTC; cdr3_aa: CASSLGTSGGARKTQYF
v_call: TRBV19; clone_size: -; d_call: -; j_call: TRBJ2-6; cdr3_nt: TGTGCCAGTAGTAGGCTCTCTGGGGCCAACGTCCTGACTTTC; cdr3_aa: CASSRLSGANVLTF
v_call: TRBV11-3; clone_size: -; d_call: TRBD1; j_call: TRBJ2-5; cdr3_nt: TGTGCCAGCAGCCAGCTACAGGGGGAGACCCAGTACTTC; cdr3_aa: CASSQLQGETQYF
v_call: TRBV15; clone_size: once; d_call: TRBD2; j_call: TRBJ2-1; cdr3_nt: TGTGCCACCAGCAGGGAGACTAGCGGGGGGCGGGTCATTACAATTCGGCAGTTCTTC; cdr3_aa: CATSRETSGGRVITIRQFF
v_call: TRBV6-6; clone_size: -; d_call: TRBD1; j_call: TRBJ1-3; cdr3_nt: TGTGCCAGCAGTCAGGGGGCATCTGGAAACACCATATATTTT; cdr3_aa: CASSQGASGNTIYF
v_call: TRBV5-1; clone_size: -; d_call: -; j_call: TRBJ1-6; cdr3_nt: TGCGCCAGCAGCTTGACAGGCGGTTTGAGCCATAATTCACCCCTCCACTTT; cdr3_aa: CASSLTGGLSHNSPLHF